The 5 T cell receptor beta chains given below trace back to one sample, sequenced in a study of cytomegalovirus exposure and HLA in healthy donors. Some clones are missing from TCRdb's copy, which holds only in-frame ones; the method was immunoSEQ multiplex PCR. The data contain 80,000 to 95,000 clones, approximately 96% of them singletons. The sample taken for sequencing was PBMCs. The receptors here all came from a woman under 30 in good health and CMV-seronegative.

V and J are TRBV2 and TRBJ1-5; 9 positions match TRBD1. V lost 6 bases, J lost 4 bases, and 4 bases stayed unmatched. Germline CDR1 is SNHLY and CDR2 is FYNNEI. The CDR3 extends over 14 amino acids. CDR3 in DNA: TGTGCCAGCAGGGAACAGGGGGCGAATCAGCCCCAGCATTTT. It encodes CASREQGANQPQHF.

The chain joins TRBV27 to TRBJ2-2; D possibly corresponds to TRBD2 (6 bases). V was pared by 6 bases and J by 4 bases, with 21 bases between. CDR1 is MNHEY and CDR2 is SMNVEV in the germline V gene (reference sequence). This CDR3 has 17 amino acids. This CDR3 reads CASRDKAGVRVTGELFF. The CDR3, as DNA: TGTGCCAGCAGAGATAAAGCGGGCGTCCGGGTCACCGGGGAGCTGTTTTTT.

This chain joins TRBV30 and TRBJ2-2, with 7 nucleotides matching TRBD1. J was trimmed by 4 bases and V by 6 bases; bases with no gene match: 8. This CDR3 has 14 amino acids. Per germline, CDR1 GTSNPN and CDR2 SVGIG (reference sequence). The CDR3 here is CACSPAGGTGELFF. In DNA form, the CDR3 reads TGTGCCTGCAGTCCTGCAGGGGGCACCGGGGAGCTGTTTTTT.

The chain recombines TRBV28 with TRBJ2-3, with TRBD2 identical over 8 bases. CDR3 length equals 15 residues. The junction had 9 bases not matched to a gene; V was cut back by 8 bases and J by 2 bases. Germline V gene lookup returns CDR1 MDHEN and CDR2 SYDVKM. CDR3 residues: CASGLAGSNTDTQYF. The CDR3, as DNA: TGTGCCAGCGGACTAGCCGGGAGTAACACAGATACGCAGTATTTT.

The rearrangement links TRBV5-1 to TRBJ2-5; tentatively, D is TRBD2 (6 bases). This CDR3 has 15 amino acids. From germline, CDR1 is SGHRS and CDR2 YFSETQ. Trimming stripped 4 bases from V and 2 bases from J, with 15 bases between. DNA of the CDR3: TGCGCCAGCAGCCTCCCCTCTAGCGCTCAAGAGACCCAGTACTTC. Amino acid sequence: CASSLPSSAQETQYF.